The entry below describes one TCR beta chain. Its antigen is unknown. The data belong to a study of vaccination effects on CD4 cells after COVID-19. CDR1 and CDR2 (germline): LGHDT, YNNKEL (reference sequence). This CDR3 spans 17 amino acids. V shed 2 bases, J shed 6 bases, and the junction held 12 bases outside the gene matches. Antigen-specific CD4+ T cells were first expanded with viral peptide pools by the ViraFEST assay and only then sequenced. After more than 8 days in culture, the CD4+ T cells were isolated. Vaccinated recipients, who were negative for nucleocapsid antibodies, had no history of SARS-CoV-2 infection. TCRdb's table, derived via immunoSEQ multiplex PCR, lists solely in-frame clones and lacks some. Of roughly 20,000 clones listed, 73% were seen once; the top ten hold roughly 27%.

The source was CD4+ T cells from PBMCs cultured with HCoV-NL63 spike peptides, collected before COVID-19 vaccination. The gene calls are TRBV3-1 (or the pseudogene TRBV3-2) and TRBJ2-3, with TRBD1 matching 9 bases. This receptor was identified in a human donor who received a COVID-19 vaccine. Here the CDR3 DNA reads TGTGCCAGCAGCCAAAACGAACCGGGACAGGGCGGCGATACGCAGTATTTT. Its protein is CASSQNEPGQGGDTQYF.